The subject of this entry is one T cell receptor beta chain. The target of this receptor is not known. Nothing much larger sits one base from this clone, and base qualities are not available. The data stem from a study of blood T cells in healthy people across ages (dated by TCRdb to between 2015 and 2017). For context, the study as a whole: In model experiments, roughly one uniquely barcoded TCR beta cDNA molecule per two T cells was captured by template switching. Age-related changes in TCR beta repertoire diversity were measured in the study by deep sequencing normalized with unique cDNA molecular identifiers. Four age groups were formed from the donors: young (average about 16 years), middle-aged (roughly 38), aged (approximately 60) and long-lived (less than 85). To avoid experimental bias, donors of different ages were distributed randomly across sequencing lanes. The study analyzed two additional independent replicas of 1 million unique cDNA reads from the same blood draw for two donors, one aged 18 to 29 and one aged 80 or older.

The CDR3 measures 14 amino acids from cysteine to phenylalanine. Solely the CDR3 DNA is kept, with 42 bases framed from the first base. V sheds 6 bases and J sheds 6 bases, leaving 20 bases between their ends. CDR1 and CDR2, looked up from the germline V gene (reference sequence), are DFQATT and SNEGSKA. Libraries were constructed by 5' RACE. Instrument used: Illumina HiSeq 2500. A second about 7 to 12 cycle PCR used a sample-barcoded 5' primer and a J-beta primer mix. A template-switch 5' adaptor carrying 12 random nucleotides introduced a unique molecular identifier onto each TCR beta cDNA molecule. At least 2.5 million CDR3-containing paired-end reads were obtained from each sample. First-strand cDNA was synthesized from all RNA with the Mint cDNA synthesis kit, primed by a TRBC-specific oligonucleotide. After uracil-DNA glycosylase treatment, a first 18-cycle PCR used universal primers M1SS and BC2_uni_R on all cDNA. The original pipeline was this. Each sample was normalized by randomly selecting 1 million high-quality reads, each carrying a distinct molecular identifier. Instead of being binned into consensus sequences, reads that shared molecular identifiers were thrown out. MiTCR, set to a Q25 quality threshold and the strictest error-elimination algorithm, was used for CDR3 identification, clonotype clustering and error correction. A nonparametric unseen species model with Euler transformation was used to estimate lower-bound total TCR beta diversity. TCRdb trimmed the raw reads at Q25, called clones with MiXCR and kept productive beta chains. Rows with one shared CDR3 protein collapse into an entry with the most common genes and DNA. TCRdb assigned the V and J calls; the authors' analysis was not used. A total of about 730,000 distinct CDR3 sequences appear in this sample, more than 40% of them only once. The ten largest account for 20% of the sample.

Systemically healthy Caucasian individuals from Russia, roughly 40 in total and aged roughly 6 to 90 years, were included as donors. Each donor gave 9.5 to 10 milliliters of peripheral blood, drawn into EDTA-treated Vacutainer tubes. Ficoll-Paque density-gradient centrifugation was used to isolate PBMCs, with at least 6.5 million per sample. Total RNA was extracted from PBMCs with Trizol reagent, with at least 5 micrograms obtained per sample. For every donor, flow cytometry on a PBMC aliquot measured the percentage of naive CD45RAhigh/CD27high T cells. General study outcomes and caveats: The long-lived group showed more naive CD4+ T cells, fewer expanded clones and increased TCR diversity than the aged group, suggesting age selection. Conclusive comparison of naive and antigen-experienced compartments was prevented by the profiling of bulk unsorted PBMCs. The percentage of naive T cells measured by flow cytometry correlated strongly with observed TCR beta diversity. The CMV infection status of donors was not known, potentially confounding age-related changes in expanded clonotypes. Estimates of total diversity based on one million sequenced T cells were regarded as lower bounds and as underestimates. Observed TCR beta diversity per million T cells fell roughly linearly with age, and a significant reduction was already apparent by age around 40.

This TCR came from a woman aged 55 to 70 in good health. The V and J genes are TRBV20-1 and TRBJ1-2; the best D guess is TRBD1, with 5 bases matching. Sequencing input: blood. The CDR3 protein sequence reads: CSAPVTAKGDGYTF. The DNA is as follows: TGCAGTGCCCCGGTGACAGCAAAGGGAGATGGCTACACCTTC.